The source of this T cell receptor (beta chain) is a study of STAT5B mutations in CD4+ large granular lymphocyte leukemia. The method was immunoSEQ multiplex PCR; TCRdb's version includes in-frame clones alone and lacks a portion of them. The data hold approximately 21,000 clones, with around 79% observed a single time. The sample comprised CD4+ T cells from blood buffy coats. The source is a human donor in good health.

The CDR3 region has the DNA TGTGCCAGCAGTTCAGGGGCCAAGGGGAACTATGGCTACACCTTC. Translation: CASSSGAKGNYGYTF. The V gene is TRBV27, the J gene TRBJ1-2, with TRBD1 as a possible D gene (6 bases). The CDR3 covers 15 residues. The V end was cut by 4 bases, the J end by 2 bases, with 14 bases between. Per germline, CDR1 MNHEY and CDR2 SMNVEV (reference sequence).